This T cell receptor (beta chain) came from a study of T cell changes during pregnancy in multiple sclerosis. Assay used: immunoSEQ multiplex PCR; TCRdb lists only in-frame clones, some missing. Among 40,000 to 50,000 clones listed, approximately 94% were seen once. Germline CDR1 SGHNT, CDR2 YYREEE (reference sequence). There are 15 residues in the CDR3. J lost 0 bases, V lost 3 bases, and 5 bases had no gene match. The V call is TRBV5-4, the J call TRBJ1-1; 7 positions agree with TRBD1. The TCR sequence derives from a female donor with multiple sclerosis, enrolled in a pregnancy study. The material sequenced was CD8+ T cells from peripheral blood mononuclear cells, taken in the third trimester of pregnancy. CDR3 in DNA: TGTGCCAGCAGCTATTACACAGGGGTGAACACTGAAGCTTTCTTT. Protein: CASSYYTGVNTEAFF.